The present TCR beta chain was sequenced within a study of T cell responses to AZD1222 COVID-19 vaccine. Study as a whole: Pooling covered second doses at about 4 or about 12 weeks.

Here immunoSEQ multiplex PCR was the method, and the copy in TCRdb shows in-frame clones only, minus some. The table records approximately 140,000 clones, 80% to 95% of them present only once. Only one count was recorded for this clone. Its antigen is as yet unknown. General observations from the study: Vaccination with two AZD1222 doses was followed by a rise in Spike-specific TCR breadth and depth.

The source material was peripheral blood, sampled on day 0 of AZD1222 vaccination. The clonotype originates from an adult in good health.

CDR3 coding DNA: TGTGCCAGCAGCCAAGTACCGCCGGGACTAGCCGGCAATGAGCAGTTCTTC. It translates to CASSQVPPGLAGNEQFF. This chain links TRBV4-2 with TRBJ2-1, with 9 positions matching TRBD2. The CDR3 consists of 17 residues. Trimming took 1 base from V and 6 from J; bases not matched to a gene: 10. Germline assignment: CDR1 LGHNA and CDR2 YNFKEQ.